A selection of T cell receptor beta chains follows, all from one sample in a study of shared clonotypes between healthy human individuals. Sequenced by immunoSEQ multiplex PCR; TCRdb stores in-frame clones only, minus some. The sample holds about 2 million clones, approximately 94% seen once. The material sequenced was naive CD8+ T cells sorted from blood. Source of these receptors: a man younger than 30 in good health. The CDR3 runs from the conserved cysteine through the conserved F or W. The D gene is left open where the match is weak. Clone sizes are given selectively: once, few, many, or a class where the clone is expanded.

V: TRBV4-1; J: TRBJ2-7; size: .; D: TRBD1; DNA: TGCGCCAGCAGCCAAACAGGGACAGGGTTGTACGAGCAGTACTTC; CDR3: CASSQTGTGLYEQYF
V: TRBV27; J: TRBJ1-2; size: .; D: TRBD1; DNA: TGTGCCAGCAGGCTTACGGGGACAGGGAACTATGGCTACACCTTC; CDR3: CASRLTGTGNYGYTF
V: TRBV14; J: TRBJ2-7; size: .; D: .; DNA: TGTGCCAGCAGCCAAGATCTCTACGACTACGAGCAGTACTTC; CDR3: CASSQDLYDYEQYF
V: TRBV4-1; J: TRBJ1-2; size: .; D: TRBD1; DNA: TGCGCCAGCAGCCCACCGGGACAGGGTTACTATGGCTACACCTTC; CDR3: CASSPPGQGYYGYTF
V: TRBV19; J: TRBJ1-6; size: .; D: .; DNA: TGTGCCAGTAGTATGACGGTTAACCCCGCCAATTCACCCCTCCACTTT; CDR3: CASSMTVNPANSPLHF
V: TRBV6-6; J: TRBJ2-7; size: .; D: .; DNA: TGTGCCAGCAGTCAACAGGGCAGCTCCTACGAGCAGTACTTC; CDR3: CASSQQGSSYEQYF
V: TRBV6-1; J: TRBJ2-7; size: .; D: TRBD2; DNA: TGTGCCAGCAGTCTGCGGGAGGCCATGGGCTACGAGCAGTACTTC; CDR3: CASSLREAMGYEQYF
V: TRBV4-1; J: TRBJ2-7; size: .; D: TRBD2; DNA: TGCGCCAGCAGCCAAGAACCCCAGGCTAGCGGGGTCTCCTACGAGCAGTACTTC; CDR3: CASSQEPQASGVSYEQYF
V: TRBV19; J: TRBJ1-2; size: .; D: .; DNA: TGTGCCAGTCGTAGGGAGAACTATGGCTACACCTTC; CDR3: CASRRENYGYTF
V: TRBV4-1; J: TRBJ1-3; size: .; D: .; DNA: TGCGCCAGCAGCGGCCGAAGAGCCTCTGGAAACACCATATATTTT; CDR3: CASSGRRASGNTIYF
V: TRBV27; J: TRBJ2-7; size: .; D: .; DNA: TGTGCCAGCAGCCCCCGGGGGCCGGACGAGCAGTACTTC; CDR3: CASSPRGPDEQYF
V: TRBV6-5; J: TRBJ2-7; size: .; D: .; DNA: TGTGCCAGCAGACGCCTCGGCGACGAGCAGTACTTC; CDR3: CASRRLGDEQYF
V: TRBV27; J: TRBJ1-2; size: .; D: .; DNA: TGTGCCAGCAGTTTCGGGCAGGGCATGGGCTACACCTTC; CDR3: CASSFGQGMGYTF
V: TRBV5-6; J: TRBJ1-1; size: .; D: .; DNA: TGTGCCAGCAGCTTGGCTGGAGATGAAGCTTTCTTT; CDR3: CASSLAGDEAFF
V: TRBV27; J: TRBJ2-7; size: .; D: TRBD1; DNA: TGTGCCAGCAGTCCTACAGGACAGGGGTGGTACGAGCAGTACTTC; CDR3: CASSPTGQGWYEQYF
V: TRBV9; J: TRBJ2-1; size: .; D: TRBD1; DNA: TGTGCCAGCAGCGCTACAGACAGGGCCATCAATGAGCAGTTCTTC; CDR3: CASSATDRAINEQFF
V: TRBV9; J: TRBJ1-4; size: .; D: TRBD1; DNA: TGTGCCAGCAGCGGGGGACAGGGATCAAATGAAAAACTGTTTTTT; CDR3: CASSGGQGSNEKLFF
V: TRBV7-9; J: TRBJ2-5; size: .; D: TRBD1; DNA: TGTGCCAGCAGCACGGAAAGGACAGGGTTTAGAAAGACCCAGTACTTC; CDR3: CASSTERTGFRKTQYF
V: TRBV28; J: TRBJ1-5; size: .; D: .; DNA: TGTGCCAGCAGTTCCCTTGGAGGGGCTTTCCAGCATTTT; CDR3: CASSSLGGAFQHF
V: TRBV4-1; J: TRBJ2-7; size: .; D: TRBD2; DNA: TGCGCCAGCAGTGTGGGACTACGGAAGGAGCAGTACTTC; CDR3: CASSVGLRKEQYF
V: TRBV10-1; J: TRBJ2-1; size: .; D: TRBD2; DNA: TGCGCCAGCAGTGAGGAGCGGGAGGGGGGGCACAATGAGCAGTTCTTC; CDR3: CASSEEREGGHNEQFF
V: TRBV30; J: TRBJ1-2; size: .; D: .; DNA: TGTGCCTGGAGTGCCTTTGACTCAGGGAGTGACTATGGCTACACCTTC; CDR3: CAWSAFDSGSDYGYTF
V: TRBV5-1; J: TRBJ1-3; size: once; D: .; DNA: TGCGCCAGCAGACCGTCAGGGTCTGGAAACACCATATATTTT; CDR3: CASRPSGSGNTIYF
V: TRBV18; J: TRBJ2-7; size: .; D: .; DNA: TGTGCCAGCTCACCAACGATCAGCCCCTACGAGCAGTACTTC; CDR3: CASSPTISPYEQYF
V: TRBV27; J: TRBJ2-7; size: .; D: TRBD2; DNA: TGTGCCAGCGGGGGAGCGGGGGAATACTACGAGCAGTACTTC; CDR3: CASGGAGEYYEQYF
V: TRBV2; J: TRBJ1-2; size: .; D: TRBD1; DNA: TGTGCCAACGAACAGGGGGCTGATGGCTACACCTTC; CDR3: CANEQGADGYTF
V: TRBV15; J: TRBJ2-7; size: .; D: .; DNA: TGTGCCACCAGCAGAAGAGGGGGGACCTACGAGCAGTACTTC; CDR3: CATSRRGGTYEQYF
V: TRBV6-5; J: TRBJ2-2; size: .; D: .; DNA: TGTGCCAGCAGTTACGGGGGGCGGACCGGGGAGCTGTTTTTT; CDR3: CASSYGGRTGELFF